These 21 T cell receptor beta chains came from one sample sequenced in a study of spatial heterogeneity in lung cancer. TCRdb analysed the 5' RACE reads with MiXCR anew, one entry per CDR3 protein. The sample has more than 80,000 distinct CDR3 sequences; about 12% are singletons. Time point given: sample taken at primary tumor resection. Unsorted samples of tumor, nontumor lung or frozen PBMC had their whole RNA sequenced. Sample: PBMCs, taken at surgery. These receptors all stem from a male donor with early-stage non-small cell lung cancer.

This clonotype was counted between two and nine times. The genes are TRBV5-1 and TRBJ2-7, with 7 nucleotides matching TRBD1. After removal of 5 bases from V and 0 bases from J, the junction contained 8 bases not matched to a gene. Germline V gene sequence: CDR1 SGHRS, CDR2 YFSETQ. There are 15 residues in the CDR3. CDR3 sequence reads: CASSTSTGTSYEQYF. The CDR3 DNA follows: TGCGCCAGCAGTACCTCGACAGGGACCTCCTACGAGCAGTACTTC.

This clonotype was picked up many times. The chain is built from TRBV7-2 and TRBJ2-7; 10 nucleotides align to TRBD2. The CDR3 sequence is 15 residues long. J lost 2 bases, V lost 5 bases, and 6 bases had no gene match. Germline CDR1 is SGHTA and CDR2 is FQGNSA. CDR3: CASSQGLAATYEQYF. CDR3 nucleotides: TGTGCCAGCAGCCAAGGACTAGCGGCCACCTACGAGCAGTACTTC.

CDR3 in DNA: TGTGCCAGCAGCCCAACCATAGGCGGGAGCTACACCTTC. Translated, it gives CASSPTIGGSYTF. This chain connects TRBV7-2 to TRBJ1-2; D uncertain. The CDR3 is 13 amino acids. Trimming took 5 bases from V and 9 from J, leaving 16 bases between them. Germline CDR1 SGHTA, CDR2 FQGNSA.

The chain joins TRBV12-3 or TRBV12-4 to TRBJ1-5, with TRBD1 as a possible D gene (6 bases). Trimming removed 8 bases from V and 8 bases from J, with 22 bases in between. This CDR3 region has 15 residues. The CDR3, as DNA: TGTGCCAGCCTCCGTGGGGGGGGCGCGGAGAAGCCCCAGCATTTT. Translation gives CASLRGGGAEKPQHF.

This clonotype was observed at least ten times. The chain combines TRBV4-1 with TRBJ2-5; 12 bases are a match to TRBD1. After removal of 4 bases from V and 4 bases from J, the junction contained 7 bases not matched to a gene. Per germline, CDR1 MGHRA and CDR2 YSYEKL. This CDR3 is 16 amino acids long. Here the CDR3 DNA reads TGCGCCAGCAGCCGGACCGGGACAGGGGGCTTAGAGACCCAGTACTTC. Amino acids: CASSRTGTGGLETQYF.

The rearrangement uses TRBV6-4 and TRBJ2-3; TRBD2 matches 9 bases. This CDR3 has 16 residues. With V trimmed by 5 bases and J by 5 bases, 11 bases remained unmatched. Per germline, CDR1 MRHNA and CDR2 SNTAGT. In DNA form, the CDR3 reads TGTGCCAGCAGTAAAGATAGCGGGGGAGGGCAAGATACGCAGTATTTT. It yields the protein CASSKDSGGGQDTQYF.

In this sample, this clonotype turned up many times. The rearrangement joins TRBV12-3 or TRBV12-4 to TRBJ1-5, with D uncertain. The CDR3 spans 12 residues. V was pared by 2 bases and J by 7 bases, with 6 bases between. CDR3 bases: TGTGCCAGCAGTTTATTGGGGCAGCCCCAGCATTTT. Its translation is CASSLLGQPQHF.

This clonotype was recorded only once. The CDR3 nucleotides are TGCAGCGTTAGCGGGAGGGGTTGGGAGACCCAGTACTTC. This codes for CSVSGRGWETQYF. V usage is TRBV29-1 and J usage is TRBJ2-5; the match to TRBD2 covers 10 bases. The CDR3 totals 13 residues. The germline V gene encodes CDR1 SQVTM and CDR2 ANQGSEA. V lost 5 bases and J lost 5; bases outside the gene matches: 5.

This clonotype has more than one count but fewer than ten. The CDR3 bases are TGTGCCAGCAATCTTAGCGGGGGGCCCAACGAGCAGTACTTC. It is translated as CASNLSGGPNEQYF. The chain is built from TRBV6-2 or TRBV6-3 and TRBJ2-7, with 10 positions matching TRBD2. The CDR3 consists of 14 residues. Germline CDR1 and CDR2: MNHEY and SVGEGT. V trimming: 7 bases; J trimming: 5 bases; junction bases outside the gene matches: 8.

The V and J genes are TRBV12-3 or TRBV12-4 and TRBJ2-2; 7 nucleotides line up with TRBD1. The ends lost 3 bases at V and 0 bases at J; junction bases unmatched: 4. The CDR3 loop spans 16 amino acids. The CDR3 coding sequence is TGTGCCAGCAGTTTCAGGGGGACAGCGAACACCGGGGAGCTGTTTTTT. Protein product: CASSFRGTANTGELFF.

This clonotype was detected only a few times. The chain recombines TRBV20-1 with TRBJ1-3; 7 positions agree with TRBD1. Germline trimming cut 6 bases from V and 2 bases from J; bases unmatched to any gene: 10. CDR1 is DFQATT and CDR2 is SNEGSKA in the germline V gene (reference sequence). The CDR3 is 15 amino acids. The CDR3 DNA sequence: TGCAGTGCGAGGAGAGGACAGGAGCCTGGAAACACCATATATTTT. This translates into CSARRGQEPGNTIYF.

The chain links TRBV20-1 to TRBJ1-4; no definite D call. This CDR3 is 13 amino acids long. In germline, CDR1 is DFQATT, CDR2 SNEGSKA (reference sequence). Deletions cut 2 bases from V and 3 bases from J, with 7 bases between. Written as DNA, the CDR3 is TGCAGTGCTAGAAGGGTGGCTAATGAAAAACTGTTTTTT. Protein product: CSARRVANEKLFF.

This clonotype was detected ten times or more. This sequence joins TRBV5-1 and TRBJ2-5; D remains unclear. The CDR3 has 14 residues. The V and J ends lost 0 bases and 2 bases respectively, with 8 bases between them. CDR1 is SGHRS and CDR2 is YFSETQ in the germline V gene. CDR3 region: CASSLEGRQETQYF. CDR3 sequence (DNA): TGCGCCAGCAGCTTGGAAGGACGGCAAGAGACCCAGTACTTC. The whole variable domain, remainder taken from reference TRBV5-1 and TRBJ2-5, is KAGVTQTPRYLIKTRGQQVTLSCSPISGHRSVSWYQQTPGQGLQFLFEYFSETQRNKGNFPGRFSGRQFSNSRSEMNVSTLELGDSALYLCASSLEGRQETQYFGPGTRLLVL.

The gene calls are TRBV27 and TRBJ1-6; 7 bases fit TRBD1. Losses at the gene ends were 0 bases for V and 7 bases for J; bases not matched to a gene: 0. This CDR3 comprises 14 residues. Germline assignment: CDR1 MNHEY and CDR2 SMNVEV (reference sequence). CDR3 amino acids: CASSLSTGNSPLHF. DNA of the CDR3: TGTGCCAGCAGTTTATCGACAGGGAATTCACCCCTCCACTTT.

This clonotype was picked up many times. J is TRBJ2-1 and V is TRBV23-1; 8 bases agree with TRBD2. TRBV23-1 is placed among ORFs of uncertain function. There are 16 residues in the CDR3. J lost 1 base, V lost 2 bases, and 4 bases had no gene match. CDR3 in DNA: TGCGCCAGCAGTCAAAGGCTAGCGGGTTCCTACAATGAGCAGTTCTTC. Encoded protein: CASSQRLAGSYNEQFF.

This clonotype was counted at least ten times. The chain carries TRBV7-9 and TRBJ2-3; D is unresolved. The V end lost 3 bases, the J end lost 6 bases, and 10 bases lay between the germline ends. CDR1 and CDR2 (germline): SEHNR, FQNEAQ (reference sequence). The CDR3 sequence is 13 residues long. This CDR3 is CASSLGSEDTQYF. Here the CDR3 DNA reads TGTGCCAGCAGCTTGGGGTCGGAGGATACGCAGTATTTT.

The V call is TRBV7-9, the J call TRBJ1-1, with a tentative D call TRBD1 (6 bases). The V gene lost 1 base and the J gene lost 9 bases, with 18 bases spanning the gap. The CDR3 runs to 15 residues. Germline CDR1 is SEHNR and CDR2 is FQNEAQ (reference sequence). The CDR3 DNA is TGTGCCAGCAGCTTAGTGATGGGGGCCACAACTAAAGCTTTCTTT. It specifies CASSLVMGATTKAFF.

This clonotype was seen only a few times. The genes are TRBV19 and TRBJ2-1, with D tentatively TRBD1 (5 bases). V was trimmed by 5 bases and J by 15 bases, leaving 20 bases between them. Per germline, CDR1 LNHDA and CDR2 SQIVND (reference sequence). The CDR3 has 13 residues. The CDR3 reads CASSADSVGRRFF. CDR3 DNA: TGTGCCAGTAGTGCCGACAGTGTAGGTCGTCGGTTCTTC.

This clonotype occurred many times. This rearrangement joins TRBV28 to TRBJ2-3, with 12 bases matching TRBD2. The germline CDR1 and CDR2 sequences are MDHEN and SYDVKM. V gave up 6 bases and J gave up 0 bases; unmatched junction bases: 7. The CDR3 spans 17 residues. The CDR3 coding sequence is TGTGCCAGCAGCCCCAGGACTAGCGGGGCGAGCACAGATACGCAGTATTTT. Translating gives CASSPRTSGASTDTQYF.

The table lists this clonotype with a few counts. The chain has TRBV27 and TRBJ2-1; either TRBD1 or TRBD2 may supply D (5 bases each). The CDR3 consists of 16 residues. Trimming stripped 3 bases from V and 0 bases from J, with 12 bases between. Germline V gene sequence: CDR1 MNHEY, CDR2 SMNVEV (reference sequence). As DNA, the CDR3 is TGTGCCAGCAGTTTTAGGGGAGTTAGCTCCTACAATGAGCAGTTCTTC. It encodes CASSFRGVSSYNEQFF.

For this clonotype: Just one base apart from a much larger clone, this may be a read error. V usage is TRBV7-2 and J usage is TRBJ1-2; D remains ambiguous. V lost 6 bases and J lost 4, with 15 bases in between. This CDR3 is built from 14 residues. Germline V lookup: CDR1 SGHTA, CDR2 FQGNSA. CDR3 sequence (DNA): TGTGCCAGCAGATCGATAGGGTTAGGCTATGGCTACACCTTC. Amino acids: CASRSIGLGYGYTF.